The next 16 T cell receptor beta chains were all read from a single sample in a study of blood T cell repertoires in COVID-19. The protocol was immunoSEQ multiplex PCR, while the TCRdb copy is restricted to in-frame clones and leaves out a portion. The sample includes nearly 30,000 clones, 80% of them seen just once. The sample consisted of peripheral blood. These receptor sequences come from a woman aged 70-85 years with acute or convalescent COVID-19.

V gene TRBV15 combines with J gene TRBJ1-4; 7 bases agree with TRBD1. The trim removed 6 bases at V and 2 bases at J, leaving 6 bases unmatched. This CDR3 is 15 amino acids long. Germline V gene sequence: CDR1 LNHNV, CDR2 YYDKDF (reference sequence). For the CDR3, the DNA is TGTGCCACCAGGGTCGACAGGGCCACTAATGAAAAACTGTTTTTT. As protein: CATRVDRATNEKLFF.

This chain uses TRBV7-3 with TRBJ2-1, with TRBD2 matching over 8 bases. CDR1 and CDR2 from the germline V gene are SGHTA and FQGTGA. This CDR3 spans 13 amino acids. J gave up 9 bases and V 2 bases, and 3 bases lay outside the gene matches. The CDR3 is CASSLGAGGEQFF. CDR3 bases: TGTGCCAGCAGCTTAGGCGCGGGAGGTGAGCAGTTCTTC.

J is TRBJ2-7 and V is TRBV25-1, with TRBD1 identical over 7 bases. The CDR3 sequence is 12 residues long. Germline CDR1 MGHDK, CDR2 SYGVNS. V dropped 8 bases and J dropped 3; count of bases not matched to a gene: 4. The DNA for the CDR3 is TGTGCCAGCCGGGACAGCCACTACGAGCAGTACTTC. This translates into CASRDSHYEQYF.

The CDR3 DNA reads as TGTGCCAGCAGCTTACCATCTACGTACGAGCAGTACTTC. Translation gives CASSLPSTYEQYF. The rearrangement joins TRBV5-6 to TRBJ2-7; D is unresolved. Per germline, CDR1 SGHDT and CDR2 YYEEEE. This CDR3 is built from 13 residues. Trimming cost V 2 bases and J 4 bases, with 10 bases left between them.

This chain links TRBV7-2 with TRBJ2-1; 9 bases fit TRBD2. The germline V gene encodes CDR1 SGHTA and CDR2 FQGNSA. Trimming at V came to 5 bases and at J to 4 bases, leaving 6 bases not matched to a gene. The CDR3 is 15 residues long. The CDR3 loop is CASSPPGLAYNEQFF. In DNA form, the CDR3 reads TGTGCCAGCAGCCCCCCGGGACTAGCTTACAATGAGCAGTTCTTC. The full variable domain, completed using reference TRBV7-2 and TRBJ2-1, is GAGVSQSPSNKVTEKGKDVELRCDPISGHTALYWYRQSLGQGLEFLIYFQGNSAPDKSGLPSDRFSAERTGGSVSTLTIQRTQQEDSAVYLCASSPPGLAYNEQFFGPGTRLTVL.

This sequence joins TRBV4-3 and TRBJ1-4; no clear D gene. Germline CDR1 and CDR2: LGHNA and YSLEER. The V end lost 4 bases, the J end lost 1 base, and 16 bases lay between the germline ends. This CDR3 region has 17 residues. CDR3 residues: CASSPHLAGVTNEKLFF. CDR3 nucleotide sequence: TGCGCCAGCAGCCCCCATCTGGCCGGGGTAACTAATGAAAAACTGTTTTTT.

V usage is TRBV5-4 and J usage is TRBJ1-2; tentative D call: TRBD1 (6 bases). Trimming removed 3 bases from V and 6 bases from J, with 12 bases in between. Germline values: CDR1 SGHNT, CDR2 YYREEE (reference sequence). The CDR3 totals 13 residues. CDR3 loop: CASSSFRGDGYTF. The CDR3 DNA sequence: TGTGCCAGCAGCTCGTTCAGGGGAGATGGCTACACCTTC.

The V call is TRBV6-5, the J call TRBJ1-6; D gene ambiguous. The ends were cut back, 6 bases at V and 10 bases at J, with 10 bases in the middle. Germline V lookup: CDR1 MNHEY, CDR2 SVGAGI. This CDR3 spans 12 amino acids. CDR3 loop: CASRASVSPLHF. The CDR3 DNA reads as TGTGCCAGCAGGGCATCCGTGTCACCCCTCCACTTT.

The count of this clone is one. V and J are TRBV6-5 and TRBJ1-4; D uncertain. V was shortened by 6 bases and J by 7 bases, with 12 bases between the two germline ends. The CDR3 runs to 13 residues. Germline-derived CDR1 and CDR2 are MNHEY and SVGAGI. The CDR3 DNA sequence: TGTGCCAGCAGACGCCTTGAGAGTGAAAAACTGTTTTTT. Protein sequence: CASRRLESEKLFF.

This chain joins TRBV6-6 and TRBJ2-7; 9 bases fit TRBD1. The CDR3 length is 14 residues. V lost 7 bases, J lost 6 bases, and 10 bases stayed unmatched. Germline values: CDR1 MNHNY, CDR2 SVGAGI (reference sequence). The DNA for the CDR3 is TGTGCCAGCACCCTGGGGGACAGGGCAATCGAGCAGTACTTC. This codes for CASTLGDRAIEQYF.

The genes are TRBV5-1 and TRBJ2-5; 8 nucleotides align to TRBD1. V shed 2 bases, J shed 5 bases, and the junction held 8 bases outside the gene matches. The CDR3 runs to 15 residues. The germline V gene encodes CDR1 SGHRS and CDR2 YFSETQ. The CDR3 DNA sequence: TGCGCCAGCAGCTTACCGGGACAGGTAGTGGAGACCCAGTACTTC. Translating gives CASSLPGQVVETQYF. Looking up the rest from reference TRBV5-1 and TRBJ2-5 gives the full variable domain: KAGVTQTPRYLIKTRGQQVTLSCSPISGHRSVSWYQQTPGQGLQFLFEYFSETQRNKGNFPGRFSGRQFSNSRSEMNVSTLELGDSALYLCASSLPGQVVETQYFGPGTRLLVL.

The CDR3 DNA follows: TGTGCCAGCAGCTTATCTCAGGGTGCCTACGAGCAGTACTTC. Amino acid sequence: CASSLSQGAYEQYF. The chain employs TRBV7-2 and TRBJ2-7, with D possibly matching TRBD1 (5 bases). The CDR3 spans 14 residues. Deletions cut 2 bases from V and 2 bases from J, with 10 bases between. Germline V gene sequence: CDR1 SGHTA, CDR2 FQGNSA.

The V call is TRBV5-6, the J call TRBJ2-7; D gene unclear. Trimming pared 0 bases from V and 3 bases from J, leaving 13 bases between. The CDR3 length is 15 residues. Germline V gene lookup returns CDR1 SGHDT and CDR2 YYEEEE. CDR3 sequence: CASSLGSLVYYEQYF. Written as DNA, the CDR3 is TGTGCCAGCAGCTTGGGATCGCTAGTATACTACGAGCAGTACTTC.

The J gene is TRBJ1-5, the V gene TRBV19; D not certain. Trimming shortened V by 5 bases and J by 3 bases, and 14 bases separated the two germline ends. Germline loops: CDR1 LNHDA, CDR2 SQIVND (reference sequence). This CDR3 region has 15 residues. The CDR3 DNA sequence: TGTGCCAGTAGTCTGGGAGGTGTGGACAATCAGCCCCAGCATTTT. Amino acid sequence: CASSLGGVDNQPQHF.

The chain couples TRBV30 to TRBJ2-3; D perhaps matches TRBD2 (5 bases). Germline V lookup: CDR1 GTSNPN, CDR2 SVGIG (reference sequence). Between the trimmed V and J ends, which lost 6 bases and 4 bases, there was a span of 20 bases. There are 15 residues in the CDR3. CDR3 nucleotide sequence: TGTGCCTGTCAACCCGGGGTGGGTTTTGCAGATACGCAGTATTTT. Translation gives CACQPGVGFADTQYF.

This clone was seen repeatedly, ten times or more. The same CDR3 also results from other DNA sequences found in this sample. The rearrangement uses TRBV21-1 and TRBJ1-5. TRBV21-1 is annotated as a pseudogene. The CDR3 has 15 residues. This chain's CDR3 is CASIQGGAGGQPQHF. In DNA form, the CDR3 reads TGTGCCAGCATCCAGGGGGGCGCGGGGGGTCAGCCCCAGCATTTT.